This T cell receptor (beta chain) is drawn from a study of blood T cell repertoires in COVID-19. This table comes from immunoSEQ multiplex PCR, and its TCRdb copy is limited to in-frame clones, with some not included. The repertoire includes hundreds of thousands of clones, approximately 91% of them detected once, and approximately 9.4% sits in the top ten. The CDR3 has 15 residues. The rearrangement uses TRBV21-1 and TRBJ2-3; TRBD2, as called in the table, went unchecked against the DNA. TRBV21-1 constitutes a pseudogene. The source is a woman in her thirties or forties who had recovered from COVID-19. Sequencing was carried out using PBMCs or T cells enriched from blood (not recorded which). CDR3 amino acids: CASLHRTYCTDTQYF. The CDR3 coding sequence is TGTGCCAGCTTACATAGGACTTATTGCACAGATACGCAGTATTTT.